This is a list of T cell receptor beta chains from one sample in a study of PD-1 blockade in classical Hodgkin lymphoma. TCRdb keeps only in-frame clones here, not all; method: immunoSEQ multiplex PCR. The data hold 95,000 or so clones, with roughly 84% observed a single time. Sequencing was performed on peripheral blood mononuclear cells (PBMCs), taken at baseline. The source is a human donor with classical Hodgkin lymphoma. Both conserved end residues are part of each CDR3. D genes are given only for firm matches. Clone size is stated in some rows and not others, as once, few, many or a class when expanded.

abundance,j_gene,v_gene,d_gene,CDR3nt,CDR3aa
-,TRBJ1-1,TRBV5-1,-,TGCGCCAGCAGCTTTTCCGGCGGGACTGAAGCTTTCTTT,CASSFSGGTEAFF
-,TRBJ1-3,TRBV2,-,TGTGCCAGCAGGACAAGGACCCCCTCTGGAAACACCATATATTTT,CASRTRTPSGNTIYF
once,TRBJ2-3,TRBV7-2,TRBD2,TGTGCCAGCAGCTCAACCCTAAGAGCGGGAAACACAGATACGCAGTATTTT,CASSSTLRAGNTDTQYF
-,TRBJ2-7,TRBV30,TRBD1,TGTGCCTGGGGGTACCGGACAGGGGGAGGCGACGAGCAGTACTTC,CAWGYRTGGGDEQYF
-,TRBJ1-2,TRBV28,TRBD1,TGTGCCAGCAGTGTCGGGACAGTTTATAACTATGGCTACACCTTC,CASSVGTVYNYGYTF
-,TRBJ1-5,TRBV7-8,-,TGTGCCAGCAGCTTAGGGGTTGGGCAGCCCCAGCATTTT,CASSLGVGQPQHF
-,TRBJ2-5,TRBV7-2,-,TGTGCCAGCACTTCGCTCGGACCTCGAGAGACCCAGTACTTC,CASTSLGPRETQYF
-,TRBJ2-1,TRBV18,-,TGTGCCAGCTCATCTTTAGTGTACAATGAGCAGTTCTTC,CASSSLVYNEQFF
-,TRBJ2-4,TRBV7-2,TRBD2,TGTGCCAGCAGCTTTACTAGCGGGAGCAAAAACATTCAGTACTTC,CASSFTSGSKNIQYF
once,TRBJ2-1,TRBV7-9,-,TGTGCCACGGAGGACTTTAGCAGGGTGGGTGAGCAGTTCTTC,CATEDFSRVGEQFF
few,TRBJ2-7,TRBV25-1,-,TGTGCCAGCCATGACTCAAGGGAAGCATCCTACGAGCAGTACTTC,CASHDSREASYEQYF
-,TRBJ2-1,TRBV9,TRBD2,TGTGCCAGCAGCGTAGGCCCAAGCGGGAGCGGCTACAATGAGCAGTTCTTC,CASSVGPSGSGYNEQFF
once,TRBJ2-7,TRBV7-9,-,TGTGCCAGCAGCCCATCTAGATCCTACGAGCAGTACTTC,CASSPSRSYEQYF
-,TRBJ2-5,TRBV7-9,-,TGTGCCGCGGGGCAAGAGACCCAGTACTTC,CAAGQETQYF
-,TRBJ2-7,TRBV15,-,TGTGCCACCAGCAGAGATAGAGAAGCGGGGCAGTACTTC,CATSRDREAGQYF
once,TRBJ2-1,TRBV27,-,TGTGCCAGCAGTTTATTGGGTCGTCACAATGAGCAGTTCTTC,CASSLLGRHNEQFF
few,TRBJ2-3,TRBV6-4,TRBD2,TGTGCCAGCAGTGACTCTAGCGGGGGCACAGATACGCAGTATTTT,CASSDSSGGTDTQYF
once,TRBJ1-1,TRBV18,-,TGTGCCAGCTCATCCGACGGTTTAGCGAACACTGAAGCTTTCTTT,CASSSDGLANTEAFF
-,TRBJ2-7,TRBV13,-,TGTGCCAGCAGCTCCATCGACTACGAGCAGTACTTC,CASSSIDYEQYF
few,TRBJ2-1,TRBV11-2,-,TGTGCCAGCAGCTTAGCGGACAATGAGCAGTTCTTC,CASSLADNEQFF
-,TRBJ2-3,TRBV5-1,TRBD1,TGCGCCAGCAGCTCCAAATCCGGGACAGGGGTGAGGGGGCTTTTTTTT,CASSSKSGTGVRGLFF
few,TRBJ2-1,TRBV4-2,TRBD2,TGTGCCAGCAGCCAGGAAACTAGCGGGATGGGGGATGAGCAGTTCTTC,CASSQETSGMGDEQFF
once,TRBJ1-1,TRBV5-4,-,TGTGCCAGCAGCTTGGCGGGGAGGAGGGCTGAAGCTTTCTTT,CASSLAGRRAEAFF
-,TRBJ1-3,TRBV7-6,TRBD1,TGTGCCAGCAGCGCAGGGGGCCCTGGAAACACCATATATTTT,CASSAGGPGNTIYF
-,TRBJ2-5,TRBV4-2,TRBD2,TGTGCCAGCAGCCAAGATCCTGCCGCGGGAGTGGGGGGGGAGACCCAGTACTTC,CASSQDPAAGVGGETQYF
-,TRBJ1-1,TRBV6-1,-,TGTGCCAGCAGTGAATATACAGGGAACACTGAAGCTTTCTTT,CASSEYTGNTEAFF
once,TRBJ2-7,TRBV11-3,-,TGTGCCAGCAGCCTAAACCCGGGGGTCGAGCAGTACTTC,CASSLNPGVEQYF
-,TRBJ1-1,TRBV5-1,TRBD1,TGCGCCAGCAGCTTGGTAGGACAGGGGGGAACTGAAGCTTTCTTT,CASSLVGQGGTEAFF
-,TRBJ2-2,TRBV5-1,-,TGCGCCAGCAGCTTTCAGGGGGAGCTGTTTTTT,CASSFQGELFF
-,TRBJ2-1,TRBV5-4,TRBD2,TGTGCCAGCAGCGGCGGGACTAGCGGGAGTCGGGCCTACAATGAGCAGTTCTTC,CASSGGTSGSRAYNEQFF
-,TRBJ2-2,TRBV7-2,TRBD2,TGTGCCAGCAGCTTAGGACTAGCAGCCGGGGAGCTGTTTTTT,CASSLGLAAGELFF
-,TRBJ1-1,TRBV28,TRBD1,TGTGCCAGCAGTCCTTCCGGGACAGGGAGCACTGAAGCTTTCTTT,CASSPSGTGSTEAFF
-,TRBJ2-3,TRBV5-1,TRBD2,TGCGCCAGCAGCCCCCGGACTAGCGGGGGTGGCACAGATACGCAGTATTTT,CASSPRTSGGGTDTQYF
-,TRBJ1-3,TRBV6-5,-,TGTGCCAGCAGCGGGACTGACTCTGGAAACACCATATATTTT,CASSGTDSGNTIYF
-,TRBJ2-1,TRBV4-3,TRBD1,TGCGCCAGCAGCCAGGGAGACAGGGAGAGTGAGCAGTTCTTC,CASSQGDRESEQFF
-,TRBJ2-1,TRBV18,-,TGTGCCAGCTCACCGTTGAGCTCTAGACACAATGAGCAGTTCTTC,CASSPLSSRHNEQFF
-,TRBJ2-1,TRBV10-3,-,TGTGCCATCAGTGAGGCCCAACTAGCAGGCCAGTTCTTC,CAISEAQLAGQFF
-,TRBJ2-1,TRBV28,TRBD1,TGTGCCAGCAGTCCCCGGACAGGGGCCTACAATGAGCAGTTCTTC,CASSPRTGAYNEQFF
-,TRBJ2-7,TRBV5-1,-,TGCGCCAGCAGCTTGTCCCAGGGGCTCGAGCAGTACTTC,CASSLSQGLEQYF
-,TRBJ2-7,TRBV5-1,TRBD2,TGCGCCAGCAGCTTGGAGGCTAGCGGGAGAGGAGAGCAGTACTTC,CASSLEASGRGEQYF
-,TRBJ2-7,TRBV19,-,TGTGCCAGTAGTTGGGGGCCCTCCTACGAGCAGTACTTC,CASSWGPSYEQYF
-,TRBJ2-1,TRBV7-2,TRBD2,TGTGCCAGCAGCACCAGCGGGGGCTCCTACAATGAGCAGTTCTTC,CASSTSGGSYNEQFF
-,TRBJ2-4,TRBV7-2,-,TGTGCCAGCAGCTTAACGCAGGGTACAGACATTCAGTACTTC,CASSLTQGTDIQYF
-,TRBJ2-5,TRBV7-2,TRBD2,TGTGCCAGCAGCCCGGGTGTCGGTCGGGGGGAAAGGACCCAGTACTTC,CASSPGVGRGERTQYF
-,TRBJ2-1,TRBV10-3,-,TGTGCCATCAGTGAAGGGGACAATGAGCAGTTCTTC,CAISEGDNEQFF
-,TRBJ2-7,TRBV19,-,TGTGCCAGTAGTATCTCGAGGTTCCGACAAGCCGAGCAGTACTTC,CASSISRFRQAEQYF
-,TRBJ1-5,TRBV28,TRBD1,TGTGCCAGCAGTACCCCAGGGGGAAATCAGCCCCAGCATTTT,CASSTPGGNQPQHF
-,TRBJ1-5,TRBV18,TRBD1,TGTGCCAGCTCACCACCAGGGGGCAGAGAACAGCCCCAGCATTTT,CASSPPGGREQPQHF
-,TRBJ2-2,TRBV19,-,TGTGCCAGTAGTTTGCAAAACAGCGATACCTACACCGGGGAGCTGTTTTTT,CASSLQNSDTYTGELFF
once,TRBJ2-2,TRBV7-2,TRBD2,TGTGCCAGCAGCTTATTAGCGGGAGGTAACACCGGGGAGCTGTTTTTT,CASSLLAGGNTGELFF
-,TRBJ2-1,TRBV5-4,-,TGTGCCAGCAGCTCCGGACTGCCCAATGAGCAGTTCTTC,CASSSGLPNEQFF
-,TRBJ1-2,TRBV2,TRBD1,TGTGCCAGCTCAGACAGGGATCAAGGTGGCTACACCTTC,CASSDRDQGGYTF
-,TRBJ2-7,TRBV6-4,TRBD2,TGTGCCAGCAGTGACTCGAGAAGGGAGGGTGAAGACTACGAGCAGTACTTC,CASSDSRREGEDYEQYF
once,TRBJ2-6,TRBV28,-,TGTGCCAGCAGTTTATACGATGCTGGGGCCAACGTCCTGACTTTC,CASSLYDAGANVLTF
-,TRBJ1-1,TRBV18,-,TGTGCCAGCTCACCAAACGGAAGGGGGATTCCGGCCACTGAAGCTTTCTTT,CASSPNGRGIPATEAFF
-,TRBJ2-2,TRBV2,-,TGTGCCAGCAGTGTGAGGGTGGGCACCGGGGAGCTGTTTTTT,CASSVRVGTGELFF